The present entry profiles one T cell receptor (beta chain) with its context. The antigen this receptor binds is unknown. No base-level quality is on record; no much larger clone is a single base apart. The sample belongs to a study of blood T cell repertoires in COVID-19 (TCRdb year 2020). For the study in its entirety: Collaborator samples came from the United States, Italy and Spain and covered acute and convalescent phases of COVID-19. Samples came from the ongoing ImmuneRACE study (first 160 participants) plus 1,254 subjects from 6 global collaborators. The prospective study material was composed of cDNA or gDNA derived from T cells, B-cell-depleted T cells, or PBMCs. Where HLA class I and class II types were available, the types were taken from metadata supplied by the sample provider, not from assay-based typing. Deeply sampled blood TCRbeta repertoires from subjects exposed to, actively infected with, or recovered from COVID-19 were included in the dataset. A de-identified subject ID, COVID-19 status, age in years and sex were almost always included in the sample metadata. The repertoires were released in a freely available public database meant as a resource for research on the immune response to SARS-CoV-2.

What the authors observed across the whole study: The amount of clinical and demographic metadata varied by source and participant and was provided uncurated.

One collaborating source in Seattle enrolled patients during active infection and followed them longitudinally through the course of disease. Each collaborating institution followed its own protocols to collect whole blood in K2EDTA tubes. For TCRbeta analysis, collaborator samples were shipped as frozen whole blood, as isolated PBMCs, or as DNA extracted from either sample type. TCRbeta CDR3 regions were amplified from genomic DNA by means of the immunoSEQ Assay, a bias-controlled multiplex PCR. Turning to the authors' computational methods: The number of nucleated cells in each sample was estimated by amplification of reference gene primers within the assay. To quantify the absolute abundance of each unique TCRbeta CDR3 rearrangement, sequence reads were collapsed and filtered. Productive Simpson clonality was computed per sample as the square root of Simpson's diversity index over productive rearrangements. What TCRdb holds here is the immuneACCESS table cut down to in-frame rearrangements. Part of the clones is not present; checked against another copy, under half of the missing clones reflect an unresolved V gene, and the others are unexplained. The DNA was the basis for D and trimming; V, J and clone size are from that table. In all, the sample holds roughly 190,000 clones, and around 80% of those were seen once. Jointly, the top ten make up roughly 15% of the sample.

The germline V gene (reference sequence) provides CDR1 SGHKS and CDR2 YYEKEE. V is cut by 0 bases and J by 9 bases, and the space between the germline ends is 6 bases. Counted from cysteine to phenylalanine, this CDR3 has 12 amino acids. Only the CDR3 region is kept as DNA, spanning 36 bases read in frame from base 1. Material for sequencing was peripheral blood. Here the chain combines TRBV5-5 and TRBJ2-2; TRBD1 is perhaps the D gene, given 5 matching bases. The sequence derives from a woman in her 70s with COVID-19, enrolled during active disease. The CDR3 loop reads CASSLVGRELFF. The DNA sequence is as follows: TGTGCCAGCAGCTTGGTGGGGCGGGAGCTGTTTTTT.